A few counts support the clone carrying this TCR beta chain. The antigen remains unidentified. The sample belongs to a study of human T cells and chemical hapten exposure. TCRdb itself ran the RACE reads through MiXCR, one entry per CDR3 protein. The sample has roughly 38,000 distinct CDR3 sequences; over 7.5% are singletons. Documented time point: patch test 3, about 24 weeks after DPC sensitization. This sample's treatment: therapeutic diphenylcyclopropenone sensitization with weekly scalp DPC. The template was total RNA from unfractionated whole blood. General study results and limits: Against controls, expanded TCRs gave rise to significantly more large CDR3 similarity clusters.

V was clipped by 1 base and J by 1 base, with 11 bases between them. The CDR3 is made up of 16 amino acids. The sample consisted of whole blood, taken in connection with sensitization to the hapten diphenylcyclopropenone (DPC). The rearrangement joins TRBV6-7 to TRBJ1-5; D perhaps matches TRBD1 (5 bases). TRBV6-7 is annotated as an ORF whose role is uncertain. This clonotype was obtained from a man in his fifties with alopecia areata. Some clones in this sample may be carry-over from other donors' samples. CDR3 residues: CASSYWGGWSNQPQHF. The DNA for the CDR3 is TGTGCCAGCAGTTACTGGGGCGGATGGAGCAATCAGCCCCAGCATTTT.